One and the same sample provided the 15 T cell receptor beta chains below, sequenced in a study of post-analysis software for immune sequencing data. Study results and caveats: In patients, TRBV5-6, TRBV5-1 and TRBV20-1 belonged to five TRBV segments found more frequently than in controls.

These TCRs are of unknown antigen specificity. Prepared TCR beta cDNA libraries contained unique molecular identifiers. MiXCR, run by TCRdb on the PCR reads, gives a single entry per CDR3 protein. The repertoire holds roughly 620,000 distinct CDR3 sequences, with 44% as singletons. Specimen: blood. These receptors were collected from a girl aged 10-17 years with multiple sclerosis.

The rearrangement joins TRBV20-1 to TRBJ2-1; 7 bases fit TRBD1. Germline loops: CDR1 DFQATT, CDR2 SNEGSKA (reference sequence). The CDR3 spans 16 residues. V shed 2 bases, J shed 7 bases, and the junction held 14 bases outside the gene matches. For the CDR3, the DNA is TGCAGTGCTAGAACCCGACGTGAGAGACAGGGTAATGAGCAGTTCTTC. Residues: CSARTRRERQGNEQFF.

The chain has TRBV5-1 and TRBJ2-5, with 11 positions matching TRBD1. The J call is in doubt because the DNA end fits TRBJ2-7 better. From germline, CDR1 is SGHRS and CDR2 YFSETQ. This CDR3 comprises 14 residues. As DNA, the CDR3 is TGCGCCAGCAGCACCGGACAGGGGGCAGACGAGCAGTACTTC. It yields the protein CASSTGQGADEQYF.

The chain recombines TRBV6-2 or TRBV6-3 with TRBJ1-5; D is uncertain. CDR1 is MNHEY and CDR2 is SVGEGT in the germline V gene. Trimming stripped 4 bases from V and 0 bases from J, with 10 bases between. The CDR3 consists of 15 residues. The CDR3 DNA follows: TGTGCCAGCAGTTTAAGCTTTTATAGCAATCAGCCCCAGCATTTT. The encoded protein is CASSLSFYSNQPQHF.

CDR3 nucleotide sequence: TGTGCCATCAGTGACCACGCGGGTAGCGACGAGCAGTACTTC. Its translation: CAISDHAGSDEQYF. J is TRBJ2-7 and V is TRBV10-3, with D tentatively TRBD2 (5 bases). The CDR3 extends over 14 amino acids. Germline CDR1 and CDR2: ENHRY and SYGVKD. Between the trimmed V and J ends, which lost 3 bases and 5 bases, there was a span of 14 bases.

Only a few counts were recorded for this clonotype. The chain joins TRBV5-5 to TRBJ1-5; D is possibly TRBD1 (6 bases). This CDR3 contains 18 residues. The ends were cut back, 4 bases at V and 0 bases at J, with 20 bases in the middle. CDR1 is SGHKS and CDR2 is YYEKEE in the germline V gene (reference sequence). The CDR3 DNA is TGTGCCAGCAGCCCCGGACAGCTCTATCCCTATAGCAATCAGCCCCAGCATTTT. It translates to CASSPGQLYPYSNQPQHF.

In DNA, the CDR3 is TGTGCCCCAGAGAGGGGTCAAGGGCCCCAGCATTTT. Its protein product is CAPERGQGPQHF. V is TRBV6-1 and J is TRBJ1-5; TRBD1 is a possible D gene (5 bases). Germline loops: CDR1 MNHNS, CDR2 SASEGT. Trimming cost V 11 bases and J 9 bases, with 17 bases left between them. The CDR3 covers 12 residues.

V gene TRBV6-5 combines with J gene TRBJ2-7, with 7 positions matching TRBD2. Trimming removed 7 bases from V and 7 bases from J; junction bases left unmatched: 10. The length of the CDR3 is 13 residues. CDR1 is MNHEY and CDR2 is SVGAGI in the germline V gene. The CDR3 DNA reads TGTGCCAGCAAACCGGCGGGAGTAGAAGAGCAGTACTTC. Translation: CASKPAGVEEQYF.

V is TRBV24-1 and J is TRBJ2-3; a weak D match, TRBD1 (6 bases). The germline V gene has CDR1 KGHDR and CDR2 SFDVKD. Trimming removed 4 bases from V and 6 bases from J, with 13 bases in between. The length of the CDR3 is 14 residues. DNA of the CDR3: TGTGCCACCAGTGAGACAGGCGGCCCCGATACGCAGTATTTT. Protein product: CATSETGGPDTQYF.

As to this clonotype: One end of the junction is discordant with germline, which a read error may explain. The chain links TRBV4-2 to TRBJ2-7; D remains unclear. The germline V gene encodes CDR1 LGHNA and CDR2 YNFKEQ. The CDR3 is made up of 15 amino acids. The CDR3, as DNA: TGTGCCGGCAGCCAAGACCGAAGCTACTCCTACGAGCAGTACTTC. Translation: CAGSQDRSYSYEQYF.

On this clonotype itself: One end of the junction fails to match germline, which may point to a read error. The V and J genes are TRBV6-5 and TRBJ1-3; a possible D gene is TRBD1 (5 bases). CDR3 size: 16 residues. Germline V lookup: CDR1 MNHEY, CDR2 SVGAGI. The CDR3 nucleotides read TGCGCCAGCAGTTACGGGGGGATGACCACTGGAAACACCATATATTTT. It translates to CASSYGGMTTGNTIYF.

The rearrangement links TRBV7-2 to TRBJ1-1; no firm D call. The germline CDR1 and CDR2 sequences are SGHTA and FQGNSA. Trimming removed 1 base from V and 4 bases from J, with 10 bases in between. The CDR3 loop spans 14 amino acids. The CDR3 bases are TGTGCCAGCAGCTTAGTGCGCGCGGGCACTGAAGCTTTCTTT. It yields the protein CASSLVRAGTEAFF.

The chain is built from TRBV7-2 and TRBJ1-2; TRBD1 matches 10 bases. Germline assignment: CDR1 SGHTA and CDR2 FQGNSA. Germline trimming cut 5 bases from V and 8 bases from J; bases unmatched to any gene: 5. The CDR3 consists of 13 residues. CDR3 protein: CASSPGQGEGYTF. The CDR3, as DNA: TGTGCCAGCAGCCCCGGACAGGGGGAAGGCTACACCTTC.

The V gene is TRBV12-3 or TRBV12-4, the J gene TRBJ2-6; a possible D gene is TRBD1 (5 bases). The V end lost 6 bases, the J end lost 0 bases, and 21 bases lay between the germline ends. CDR3 length: 19 amino acids. CDR3 coding DNA: TGTGCCAGCAGGCCCCGACAGAGTTTCTTCTTCTCTGGGGCCAACGTCCTGACTTTC. It translates to CASRPRQSFFFSGANVLTF.

The table lists this clonotype with a count of one. The V gene is TRBV10-3, the J gene TRBJ2-3; TRBD2 matches 8 bases. CDR1 is ENHRY and CDR2 is SYGVKD in the germline V gene. The V gene end was trimmed by 8 bases and the J gene end by 1 base; junction bases not matched to a gene: 8. This CDR3 has 15 amino acids. DNA for the CDR3: TGTGCCATCCAAGAGGGGCGGGGGGGCACAGATACGCAGTATTTT. Amino acid sequence: CAIQEGRGGTDTQYF.

The chain recombines TRBV28 with TRBJ2-4; D is perhaps TRBD2 (5 bases). The DNA end favors TRBJ2-7, so the J call may be wrong. The length of the CDR3 is 13 residues. Per the germline V gene, CDR1 is MDHEN and CDR2 is SYDVKM. CDR3: CASGRSGTYEQYF. CDR3 nucleotides: TGTGCCAGCGGCCGGTCGGGGACCTACGAGCAGTACTTC.